The 32 T cell receptor beta chains below were found in one sample sequenced in a study of cytomegalovirus exposure and HLA in healthy donors. The PCR employed 60 Vbeta primers together with 13 Jbeta primers. Sequenced by immunoSEQ multiplex PCR; TCRdb stores in-frame clones only, minus some. Among some 96,000 clones listed, approximately 72% were seen once. Source material: PBMCs. The receptor source for this set is a man aged 35-49 years in good health and CMV-seropositive.

This sequence joins TRBV4-2 and TRBJ1-2; D unclear. Germline lookup yields CDR1 LGHNA and CDR2 YNFKEQ. The CDR3 is made up of 15 amino acids. The V gene lost 0 bases and the J gene lost 0 bases, with 8 bases spanning the gap. The DNA of the CDR3 is TGTGCCAGCAGCCAAGATCCCACGGCTAACTATGGCTACACCTTC. Amino acid sequence: CASSQDPTANYGYTF.

V is TRBV28 and J is TRBJ2-7, with D perhaps TRBD1 (6 bases). V was trimmed by 3 bases and J by 6 bases, leaving 12 bases between them. The V gene's germline CDR1 is MDHEN and CDR2 SYDVKM. This CDR3 spans 13 amino acids. In nucleotides, the CDR3 is TGTGCCAGCAGTTTGACTGACAGGCTCGAGCAGTACTTC. Its protein product is CASSLTDRLEQYF.

J is TRBJ2-7 and V is TRBV10-3; D call uncertain. The V gene lost 2 bases and the J gene lost 4 bases, with 12 bases spanning the gap. The CDR3 sequence is 14 residues long. The germline gives CDR1 ENHRY, CDR2 SYGVKD. In nucleotides, the CDR3 is TGTGCCATCAGTGAGGGGCCGGTTCAATACGAGCAGTACTTC. Its protein is CAISEGPVQYEQYF.

The chain couples TRBV2 to TRBJ2-5; D not resolved. The CDR3 runs 13 residues. Germline assignment: CDR1 SNHLY and CDR2 FYNNEI. The germline V and J ends were trimmed by 7 bases and 4 bases, with 13 bases remaining between them. The CDR3 loop is CASNPANGETQYF. The CDR3, as DNA: TGTGCCAGCAACCCCGCCAACGGAGAGACCCAGTACTTC.

The genes are TRBV19 and TRBJ1-5, with TRBD1 as a possible D gene (6 bases). Germline values: CDR1 LNHDA, CDR2 SQIVND (reference sequence). The CDR3 runs to 13 residues. Trimming left V 6 bases short and J 5 bases short, with 11 bases between. CDR3 in DNA: TGTGCCAGTAGCTCGGACAGAGATCAGCCCCAGCATTTT. Protein: CASSSDRDQPQHF.

As for this clone: This same CDR3 is encoded by further DNA sequences in the sample. The chain uses TRBV2 and TRBJ2-7, with TRBD1 identical over 8 bases. The CDR3 length is 14 residues. The germline CDR1 and CDR2 sequences are SNHLY and FYNNEI. V dropped 2 bases and J dropped 7; count of bases not matched to a gene: 7. The chain's CDR3 is CASSERQGAWEQYF. In DNA form, the CDR3 reads TGTGCCAGCAGTGAACGGCAGGGGGCTTGGGAGCAGTACTTC.

The CDR3 loop is CASRLVSRSLQMYQETQYF. The CDR3, as DNA: TGTGCAAGTCGCTTAGTAAGTCGTTCGTTACAGATGTACCAAGAGACCCAGTACTTC. The gene calls are TRBV12-2 and TRBJ2-5; TRBD1, the table's D call, lacks a check against the DNA. TRBV12-2 is labeled a pseudogene. The CDR3 extends over 19 amino acids.

The gene calls are TRBV10-1 and TRBJ2-5, with 7 bases matching TRBD2. The ends lost 4 bases at V and 2 bases at J; junction bases unmatched: 7. CDR3 length: 15 residues. Germline values: CDR1 WNHNN, CDR2 SYGVQD (reference sequence). The CDR3 here is CASSGAGTLQETQYF. In DNA form, the CDR3 reads TGCGCCAGCAGTGGAGCGGGAACCTTACAAGAGACCCAGTACTTC.

The rearrangement joins TRBV2 to TRBJ2-3; D unresolved. V lost 5 bases and J lost 0, with 24 bases in between. The CDR3 runs to 19 residues. CDR1 is SNHLY, CDR2 FYNNEI, per germline. The CDR3 sequence: CASSPLSPQAYPSTDTQYF. The CDR3 DNA follows: TGTGCCAGCAGTCCCCTCTCACCGCAGGCCTACCCTAGCACAGATACGCAGTATTTT.

This clone was detected only a few times. The V call is TRBV2, the J call TRBJ1-6; D is perhaps TRBD1 (6 bases). V was cut by 5 bases and J by 7 bases, with 15 bases left in between. CDR1 is SNHLY and CDR2 is FYNNEI in the germline V gene. The CDR3 has 15 residues. CDR3 protein: CASSLTGKDNSPLHF. DNA of the CDR3: TGTGCCAGCAGTCTTACAGGGAAGGACAATTCACCCCTCCACTTT.

This chain joins TRBV11-2 and TRBJ2-3, with TRBD2 matching over 7 bases. In germline, CDR1 is SGHAT, CDR2 FQNNGV. Germline trimming cut 2 bases from V and 4 bases from J; bases unmatched to any gene: 9. The CDR3 is made up of 16 amino acids. The CDR3 DNA reads TGTGCCAGCAGCTTATTTGGGGGAGGGAGCCCAGATACGCAGTATTTT. Translated: CASSLFGGGSPDTQYF.

CDR3 sequence: CASRSVGSPLHF. DNA for the CDR3: TGTGCCAGCCGAAGCGTTGGTTCACCCCTCCACTTT. This chain uses TRBV27 with TRBJ1-6; no definite D call. This CDR3 is built from 12 residues. The ends were cut back, 8 bases at V and 9 bases at J, with 11 bases in the middle. The germline CDR1 and CDR2 sequences are MNHEY and SMNVEV (reference sequence).

In its sample, this clone was seen a few times. The chain is built from TRBV12-5 and TRBJ1-5; 7 bases line up with TRBD1. Germline-derived CDR1 and CDR2 are LGHNT and FRNRAP. The CDR3 consists of 15 residues. Trimming removed 1 base from V and 3 bases from J; junction bases left unmatched: 3. The CDR3 bases are TGTGCTAGTGGTTTGGACAGGGGCGACAATCAGCCCCAGCATTTT. Translation gives CASGLDRGDNQPQHF.

The chain has TRBV5-1 and TRBJ1-1, with D uncertain. The CDR3 runs 14 residues. Germline assignment: CDR1 SGHRS and CDR2 YFSETQ. V was clipped by 0 bases and J by 1 base, with 7 bases between them. DNA of the CDR3: TGCGCCAGCAGCTTGGCAAGCGGGAACACTGAAGCTTTCTTT. Translating it yields CASSLASGNTEAFF.

This chain connects TRBV11-2 to TRBJ1-3, with D tentatively TRBD1 (6 bases). This CDR3 is 15 amino acids long. V lost 4 bases and J 0 bases, leaving 10 bases between the germline ends. Germline assignment: CDR1 SGHAT and CDR2 FQNNGV. The CDR3 spells CASSSQGFSGNTIYF. CDR3 DNA: TGTGCCAGCAGCTCCCAGGGGTTCTCTGGAAACACCATATATTTT.

The genes are TRBV5-5 and TRBJ2-3; D might be TRBD1 (6 bases). Germline loops: CDR1 SGHKS, CDR2 YYEKEE (reference sequence). The CDR3 spans 15 residues. The V gene lost 4 bases and the J gene lost 5 bases, with 17 bases spanning the gap. CDR3 in DNA: TGTGCCAGCAGCCTGGCCACAGGGACGGTAGATACGCAGTATTTT. The encoded protein is CASSLATGTVDTQYF.

V is TRBV28 and J is TRBJ2-1, with 11 positions matching TRBD1. Losses at the gene ends were 2 bases for V and 6 bases for J; bases not matched to a gene: 6. This CDR3 has 16 amino acids. Germline CDR1 and CDR2: MDHEN and SYDVKM. CDR3 amino acids: CASSLPTGTGGNEQFF. For the CDR3, the DNA is TGTGCCAGCAGTTTACCCACCGGGACAGGGGGCAATGAGCAGTTCTTC.

The gene calls are TRBV9 and TRBJ1-4; a weak D match, TRBD1 (6 bases). The CDR3 loop spans 15 amino acids. The V end was cut by 4 bases, the J end by 4 bases, with 14 bases between. Germline CDR1 and CDR2: SGDLS and YYNGEE. The CDR3 nucleotides read TGTGCCAGCAGCCCGAGAGGGGGTGTTAATGAAAAACTGTTTTTT. Its translation is CASSPRGGVNEKLFF.

This clone was counted a few times. At one end the junction does not follow the germline gene, possibly because of a read error. This chain joins TRBV7-7 and TRBJ2-7; 8 bases align to TRBD1. The germline gives CDR1 SSHAT, CDR2 FNYEAQ (reference sequence). The length of the CDR3 is 14 residues. The CDR3 region has the DNA TGTGCTAGCAGCAAATCAGGGGGCGGCTACGAGCAGTACTTC. This encodes CASSKSGGGYEQYF.

V and J are TRBV10-3 and TRBJ2-7; D ambiguous. V shed 2 bases and J shed 3 bases, with 14 bases lying between them. CDR1 ENHRY and CDR2 SYGVKD come from the germline V gene. This CDR3 has 15 residues. The CDR3 spells CAISEGPRALYEQYF. For the CDR3, the DNA is TGTGCCATCAGTGAGGGTCCGAGAGCACTCTACGAGCAGTACTTC.

The genes are TRBV5-1 and TRBJ2-2; 10 nucleotides agree with TRBD1. This CDR3 is built from 15 residues. Losses at the gene ends were 0 bases for V and 6 bases for J; bases not matched to a gene: 2. Germline lookup yields CDR1 SGHRS and CDR2 YFSETQ. The CDR3 protein is CASSLGTGGPGELFF. CDR3 DNA sequence: TGCGCCAGCAGCTTGGGGACAGGGGGTCCCGGGGAGCTGTTTTTT.

This rearrangement joins TRBV5-1 to TRBJ1-3; D is perhaps TRBD1 (6 bases). V dropped 4 bases and J dropped 0 bases, with 11 bases sitting between them. Looked up from germline, CDR1 is SGHRS and CDR2 is YFSETQ. This CDR3 spans 15 amino acids. The CDR3 sequence: CASSDGQSSGNTIYF. The CDR3 coding sequence is TGCGCCAGCAGCGACGGACAGAGCTCTGGAAACACCATATATTTT.

The genes are TRBV2 and TRBJ2-7; D may be TRBD2 (5 bases). CDR3 size: 15 residues. V lost 6 bases to trimming and J lost 5 bases, with 20 bases between them. Germline CDR1 SNHLY, CDR2 FYNNEI. Here the CDR3 reads CASRVADFPRDEQYF. CDR3 nucleotides: TGTGCCAGCAGAGTCGCGGACTTCCCTAGGGACGAGCAGTACTTC.

This chain connects TRBV6-1 to TRBJ2-2, with TRBD2 identical over 10 bases. CDR1 is MNHNS and CDR2 is SASEGT in the germline V gene. The CDR3 extends over 15 amino acids. The V and J ends lost 4 bases and 3 bases, in that order; junction bases with no gene match: 2. CDR3: CASSVGLADTGELFF. CDR3 sequence (DNA): TGTGCCAGCAGTGTCGGACTAGCGGACACCGGGGAGCTGTTTTTT.

The chain carries TRBV19 and TRBJ1-1; TRBD1 agrees at 10 bases. Trimming took 11 bases from V and 7 from J; bases not matched to a gene: 7. CDR1 and CDR2 from the germline V gene are LNHDA and SQIVND (reference sequence). The CDR3 is 12 residues long. For the CDR3, the DNA is TGTGCCTCCGACAGGGGGCGAGGTGAAGCTTTCTTT. Amino acids: CASDRGRGEAFF.

DNA of the CDR3: TGCGCCAGCAGCCAACGAAATAGCGGGGGGCAAGAGACCCAGTACTTC. The encoded protein is CASSQRNSGGQETQYF. The chain uses TRBV4-1 and TRBJ2-5; 10 bases line up with TRBD2. There are 16 residues in the CDR3. V was clipped by 2 bases and J by 2 bases; unmatched bases: 5. Looked up from germline, CDR1 is MGHRA and CDR2 is YSYEKL.

The count of this clone is one. The chain links TRBV27 to TRBJ2-7; 10 nucleotides align to TRBD1. The CDR3 is 16 residues long. The junction had 7 bases not matched to a gene; V was cut back by 5 bases and J by 0 bases. CDR1 is MNHEY and CDR2 is SMNVEV in the germline V gene (reference sequence). For the CDR3, the DNA is TGTGCCAGCAGTCCCAGACAGGGGGCCAGCTCCTACGAGCAGTACTTC. It codes for CASSPRQGASSYEQYF.

This clone occurred a few times. The chain is built from TRBV2 and TRBJ2-5; D unresolved. The CDR3 is made up of 12 amino acids. Germline CDR1 SNHLY, CDR2 FYNNEI. The V gene lost 2 bases and the J gene lost 2 bases, with 3 bases spanning the gap. CDR3 protein: CASSEYQETQYF. CDR3 DNA sequence: TGTGCCAGCAGTGAATATCAAGAGACCCAGTACTTC.

For this clone: A read error may account for a junction end that differs from germline. The rearrangement links TRBV7-7 to TRBJ2-5; TRBD1 is a possible D gene (6 bases). CDR1 SSHAT and CDR2 FNYEAQ come from the germline V gene (reference sequence). The CDR3 loop spans 15 amino acids. Written as DNA, the CDR3 is TGTGCTAGCAGCAACGGGCAGGGGTACTCAGAGACCCAGTACTTC. Its translation: CASSNGQGYSETQYF.

J is TRBJ1-1 and V is TRBV9, with D uncertain. The CDR3 runs to 14 residues. The V and J ends lost 0 bases and 1 base respectively, with 7 bases between them. Germline CDR1 SGDLS, CDR2 YYNGEE. The CDR3 region is CASSVVGENTEAFF. In DNA, the CDR3 is TGTGCCAGCAGCGTAGTAGGAGAGAACACTGAAGCTTTCTTT.

The rearrangement joins TRBV5-1 to TRBJ2-5; no clear D. This CDR3 has 14 residues. Per the germline V gene, CDR1 is SGHRS and CDR2 is YFSETQ. V dropped 0 bases and J dropped 3 bases, with 9 bases sitting between them. CDR3 loop: CASSLVEVEETQYF. In DNA form, the CDR3 reads TGCGCCAGCAGCTTGGTAGAGGTAGAAGAGACCCAGTACTTC.

The table lists this clone with a few counts. This rearrangement joins TRBV11-2 to TRBJ1-3; D may be TRBD1 (5 bases). Germline CDR1 reads SGHAT; CDR2 reads FQNNGV. The V end lost 0 bases, the J end lost 3 bases, and 18 bases lay between the germline ends. This CDR3 is built from 18 residues. The CDR3 spells CASSLDHLGLVGGNTIYF. The CDR3 bases are TGTGCCAGCAGCTTAGATCATCTGGGACTGGTCGGTGGAAACACCATATATTTT.